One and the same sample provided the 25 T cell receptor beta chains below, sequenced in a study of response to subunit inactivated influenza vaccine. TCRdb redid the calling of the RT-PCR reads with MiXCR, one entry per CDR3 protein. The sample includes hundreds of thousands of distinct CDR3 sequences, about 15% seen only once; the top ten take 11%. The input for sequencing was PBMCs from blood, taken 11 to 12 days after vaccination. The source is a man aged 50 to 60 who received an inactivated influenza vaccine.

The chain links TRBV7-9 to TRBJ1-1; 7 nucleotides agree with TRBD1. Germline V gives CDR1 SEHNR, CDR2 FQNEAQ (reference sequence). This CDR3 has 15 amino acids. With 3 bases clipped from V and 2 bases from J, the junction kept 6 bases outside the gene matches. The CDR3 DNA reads TGTGCCAGCAGCTTGTCAGGGGGTAGTAACACTGAAGCTTTCTTT. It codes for CASSLSGGSNTEAFF.

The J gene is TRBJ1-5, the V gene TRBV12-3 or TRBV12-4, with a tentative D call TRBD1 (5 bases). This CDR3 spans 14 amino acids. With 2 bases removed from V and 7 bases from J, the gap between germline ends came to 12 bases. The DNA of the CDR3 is TGTGCCAGCAGTTTAAGGGGTCACGGGCAGCCCCAGCATTTT. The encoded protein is CASSLRGHGQPQHF.

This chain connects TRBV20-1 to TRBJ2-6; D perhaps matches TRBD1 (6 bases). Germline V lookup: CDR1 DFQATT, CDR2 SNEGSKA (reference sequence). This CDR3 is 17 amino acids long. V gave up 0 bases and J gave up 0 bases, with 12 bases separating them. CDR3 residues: CSAREDRSSSGANVLTF. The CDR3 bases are TGCAGTGCTAGAGAAGACAGGTCTAGCTCTGGGGCCAACGTCCTGACTTTC.

The CDR3 coding sequence is TGTGCCAGCAGTGAATCTAGGGGAATGGGGGAGACCCAGTACTTC. This gives the protein CASSESRGMGETQYF. The chain uses TRBV25-1 and TRBJ2-5; possible D gene TRBD1, 5 bases. The CDR3 loop spans 15 amino acids. The germline gives CDR1 MGHDK, CDR2 SYGVNS. Trimming pared 1 base from V and 5 bases from J, leaving 14 bases between.

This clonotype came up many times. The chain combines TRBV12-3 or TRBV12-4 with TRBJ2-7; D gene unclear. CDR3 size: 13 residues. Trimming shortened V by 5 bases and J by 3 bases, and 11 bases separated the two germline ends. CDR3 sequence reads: CASSPNPRYEQYF. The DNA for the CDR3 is TGTGCCAGCAGTCCTAATCCCCGCTACGAGCAGTACTTC.

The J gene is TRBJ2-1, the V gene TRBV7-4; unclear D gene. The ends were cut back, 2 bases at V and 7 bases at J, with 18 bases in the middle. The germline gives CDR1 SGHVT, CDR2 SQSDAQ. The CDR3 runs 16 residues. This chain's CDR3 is CASSLRFSALENEQFF. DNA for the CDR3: TGTGCCAGCAGCTTACGGTTTTCAGCTTTGGAGAATGAGCAGTTCTTC.

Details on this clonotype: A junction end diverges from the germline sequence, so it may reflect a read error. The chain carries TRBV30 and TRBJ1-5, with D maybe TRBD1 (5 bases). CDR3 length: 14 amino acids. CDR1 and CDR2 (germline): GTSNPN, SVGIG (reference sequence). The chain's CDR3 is CAWSVGHSDQPQHF. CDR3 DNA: TGTGCCTGGAGTGTCGGACATAGCGATCAGCCCCAGCATTTT.

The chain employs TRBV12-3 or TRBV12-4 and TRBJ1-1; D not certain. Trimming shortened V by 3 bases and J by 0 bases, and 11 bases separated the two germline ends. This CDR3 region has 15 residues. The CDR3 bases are TGTGCCAGCAGTTTTGCCGGGAACATGAACACTGAAGCTTTCTTT. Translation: CASSFAGNMNTEAFF.

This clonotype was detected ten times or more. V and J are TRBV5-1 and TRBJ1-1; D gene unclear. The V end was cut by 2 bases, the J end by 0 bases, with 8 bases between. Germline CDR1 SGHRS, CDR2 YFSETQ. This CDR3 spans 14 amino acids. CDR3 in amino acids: CASSLYDMNTEAFF. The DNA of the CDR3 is TGCGCCAGCAGCTTATACGACATGAACACTGAAGCTTTCTTT.

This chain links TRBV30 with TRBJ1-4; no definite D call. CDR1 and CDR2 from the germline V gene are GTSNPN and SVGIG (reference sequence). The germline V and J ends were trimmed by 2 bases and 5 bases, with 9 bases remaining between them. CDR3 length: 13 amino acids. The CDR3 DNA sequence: TGTGCCTGGAGTCGGCGGCGGAATGAAAAACTGTTTTTT. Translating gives CAWSRRRNEKLFF.

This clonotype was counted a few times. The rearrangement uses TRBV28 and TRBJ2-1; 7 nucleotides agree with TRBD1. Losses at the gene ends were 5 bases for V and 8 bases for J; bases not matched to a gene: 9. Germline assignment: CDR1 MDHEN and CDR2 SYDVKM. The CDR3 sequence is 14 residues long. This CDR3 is CASSPNRGRDEQFF. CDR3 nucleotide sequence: TGTGCCAGCAGTCCCAACAGGGGTAGGGATGAGCAGTTCTTC.

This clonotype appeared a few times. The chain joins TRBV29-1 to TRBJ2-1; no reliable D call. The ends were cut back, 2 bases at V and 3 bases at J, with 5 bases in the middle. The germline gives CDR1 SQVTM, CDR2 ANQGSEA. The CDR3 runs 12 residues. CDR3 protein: CSVELIYNEQFF. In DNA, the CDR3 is TGCAGCGTTGAACTGATCTACAATGAGCAGTTCTTC.

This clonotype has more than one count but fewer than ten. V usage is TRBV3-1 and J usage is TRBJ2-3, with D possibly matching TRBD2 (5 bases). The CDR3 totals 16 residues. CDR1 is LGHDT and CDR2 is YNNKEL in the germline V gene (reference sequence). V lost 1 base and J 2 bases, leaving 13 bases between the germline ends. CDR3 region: CASSQGGKRITDTQYF. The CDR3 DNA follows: TGTGCCAGCAGCCAAGGGGGAAAGCGGATCACAGATACGCAGTATTTT.

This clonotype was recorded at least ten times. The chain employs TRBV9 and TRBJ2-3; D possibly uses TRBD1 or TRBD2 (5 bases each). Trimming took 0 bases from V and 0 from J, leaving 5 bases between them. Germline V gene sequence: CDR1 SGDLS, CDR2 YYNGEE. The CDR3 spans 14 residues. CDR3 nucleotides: TGTGCCAGCAGCGTAGGGGACAGCACAGATACGCAGTATTTT. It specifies CASSVGDSTDTQYF.

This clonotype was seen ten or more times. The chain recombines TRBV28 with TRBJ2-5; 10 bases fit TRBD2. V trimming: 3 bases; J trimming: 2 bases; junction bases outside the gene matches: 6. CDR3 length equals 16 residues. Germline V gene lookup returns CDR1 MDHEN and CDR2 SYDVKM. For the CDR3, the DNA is TGTGCCAGCAGTTTGTTACTAGCGGGGATACAAGAGACCCAGTACTTC. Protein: CASSLLLAGIQETQYF.

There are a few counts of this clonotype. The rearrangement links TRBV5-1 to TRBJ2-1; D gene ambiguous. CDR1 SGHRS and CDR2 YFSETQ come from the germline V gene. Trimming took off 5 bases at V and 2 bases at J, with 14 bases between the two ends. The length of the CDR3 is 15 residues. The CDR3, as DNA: TGCGCCAGCAGGTCGGTCGTCGGGCCCTACAATGAGCAGTTCTTC. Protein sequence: CASRSVVGPYNEQFF.

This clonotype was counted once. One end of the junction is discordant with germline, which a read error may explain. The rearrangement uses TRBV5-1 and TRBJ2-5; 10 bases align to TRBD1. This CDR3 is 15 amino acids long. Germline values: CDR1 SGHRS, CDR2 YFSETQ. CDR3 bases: TGCTCCAGCAGCTTGGGGACAGGGGAAGAAGAGACCCAGTACTTC. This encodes CSSSLGTGEEETQYF.

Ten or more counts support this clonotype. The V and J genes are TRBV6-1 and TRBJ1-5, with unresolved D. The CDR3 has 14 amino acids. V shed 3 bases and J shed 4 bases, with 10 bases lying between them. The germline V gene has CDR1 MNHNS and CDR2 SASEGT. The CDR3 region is CASSELRQNQPQHF. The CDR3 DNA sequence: TGTGCCAGCAGTGAGCTAAGGCAGAATCAGCCCCAGCATTTT.

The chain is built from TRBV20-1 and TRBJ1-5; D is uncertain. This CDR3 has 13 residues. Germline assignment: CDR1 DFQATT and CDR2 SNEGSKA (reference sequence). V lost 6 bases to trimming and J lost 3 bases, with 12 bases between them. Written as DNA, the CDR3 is TGCAGTGCCTTCCGAGGTCCCAATCAGCCCCAGCATTTT. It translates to CSAFRGPNQPQHF.

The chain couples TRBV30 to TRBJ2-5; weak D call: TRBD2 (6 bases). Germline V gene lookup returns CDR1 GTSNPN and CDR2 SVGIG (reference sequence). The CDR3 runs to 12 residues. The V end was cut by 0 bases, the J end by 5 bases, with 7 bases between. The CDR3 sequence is CAWSVRGETQYF. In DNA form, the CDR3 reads TGTGCCTGGAGTGTACGGGGGGAGACCCAGTACTTC.

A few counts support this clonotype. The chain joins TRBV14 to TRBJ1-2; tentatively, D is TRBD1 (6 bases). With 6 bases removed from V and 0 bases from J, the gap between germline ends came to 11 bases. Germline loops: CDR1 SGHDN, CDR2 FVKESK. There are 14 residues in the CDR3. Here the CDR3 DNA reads TGTGCCAGCAGACCAGGACAGTCTAACTATGGCTACACCTTC. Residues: CASRPGQSNYGYTF.

Here the CDR3 reads CASSLGVRDEETQYF. The DNA for the CDR3 is TGCGCCAGCAGCTTGGGGGTCAGGGATGAAGAGACCCAGTACTTC. The chain has TRBV5-1 and TRBJ2-5; perhaps TRBD1 as D (5 bases). This CDR3 contains 15 residues. The ends were cut back, 0 bases at V and 3 bases at J, with 12 bases in the middle. The V gene's germline CDR1 is SGHRS and CDR2 YFSETQ.

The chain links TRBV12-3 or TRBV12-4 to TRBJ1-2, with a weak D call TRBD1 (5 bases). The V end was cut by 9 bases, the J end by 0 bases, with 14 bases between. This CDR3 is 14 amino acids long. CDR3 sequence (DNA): TGTGCCAGTAAACCCAGGGCCACTAACTATGGCTACACCTTC. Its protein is CASKPRATNYGYTF.

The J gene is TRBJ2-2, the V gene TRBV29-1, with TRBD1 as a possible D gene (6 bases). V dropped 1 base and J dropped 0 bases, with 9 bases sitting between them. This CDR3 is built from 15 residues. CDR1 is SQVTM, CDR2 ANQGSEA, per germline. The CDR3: CSVEVDRSNTGELFF. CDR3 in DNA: TGCAGCGTTGAAGTCGACAGGTCGAACACCGGGGAGCTGTTTTTT.

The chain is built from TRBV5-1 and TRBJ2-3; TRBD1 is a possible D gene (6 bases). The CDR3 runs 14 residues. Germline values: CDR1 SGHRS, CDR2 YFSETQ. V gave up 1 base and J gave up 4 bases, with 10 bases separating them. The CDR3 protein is CASSLWQGSDTQYF. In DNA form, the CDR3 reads TGCGCCAGCAGCTTGTGGCAGGGGTCAGATACGCAGTATTTT. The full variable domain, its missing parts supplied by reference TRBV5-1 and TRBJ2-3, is KAGVTQTPRYLIKTRGQQVTLSCSPISGHRSVSWYQQTPGQGLQFLFEYFSETQRNKGNFPGRFSGRQFSNSRSEMNVSTLELGDSALYLCASSLWQGSDTQYFGPGTRLTVL.